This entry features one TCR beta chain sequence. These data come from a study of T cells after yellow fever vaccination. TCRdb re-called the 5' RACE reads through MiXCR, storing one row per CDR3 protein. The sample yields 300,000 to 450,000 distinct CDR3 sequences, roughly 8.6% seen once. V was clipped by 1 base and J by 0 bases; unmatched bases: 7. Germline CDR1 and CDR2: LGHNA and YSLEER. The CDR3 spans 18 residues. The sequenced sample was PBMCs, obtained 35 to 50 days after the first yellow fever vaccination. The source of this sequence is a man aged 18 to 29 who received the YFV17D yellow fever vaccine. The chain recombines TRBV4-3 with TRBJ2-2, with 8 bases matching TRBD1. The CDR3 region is CASSQAWTGLSNTGELFF. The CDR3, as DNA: TGCGCCAGCAGCCAAGCTTGGACAGGGCTCTCGAACACCGGGGAGCTGTTTTTT.